This TCR beta chain emerged from a study of cytomegalovirus exposure and HLA in healthy donors. Study-wide context: The 500 to 750 first-cohort repertoires and the roughly 130 validation repertoires shared the same platform, a later analysis reported. Study findings and constraints: For cytomegalovirus status, the classifier reportedly gave diagnoses with high specificity and sensitivity. A list of around 160 TCR beta chains associated with cytomegalovirus was given. First-cohort TCR clusters were later found to tend to co-occur in the 120 validation repertoires.

Concerning this clone itself: Its antigen is still unknown.

Germline V CDR1 and CDR2: SGHNT, YYREEE (reference sequence). Trimming removed 4 bases from V and 6 bases from J, with 11 bases in between. The CDR3 sequence is 13 residues long. Profiled with immunoSEQ multiplex PCR; TCRdb holds only in-frame clones, not every one. The data show 180,000 or so clones, around 84% seen once. The sequence came from a woman aged 25 to 39 in good health and CMV-seropositive. The chain couples TRBV5-4 to TRBJ2-1, with no clear D. Sequencing was carried out using PBMCs. For the CDR3, the DNA is TGTGCCAGCAGCACGCAGCTAGGCAATGAGCAGTTCTTC. Its translation: CASSTQLGNEQFF.